This TCR beta chain derives from a study of cytomegalovirus exposure and HLA in healthy donors. After removal of 5 bases from V and 3 bases from J, the junction contained 4 bases not matched to a gene. Germline V CDR1 and CDR2: MNHEY, SMNVEV (reference sequence). The CDR3 sequence is 13 residues long. The study ran its PCR with 60 Vbeta and 13 Jbeta primers. Here immunoSEQ multiplex PCR was the method, and the copy in TCRdb shows in-frame clones only, minus some. Its clone listing holds 120,000 or so clones. The specimen sequenced was PBMCs. This sequence was found in a man between 18 and 29 years old in good health and CMV-seronegative. The chain joins TRBV27 to TRBJ2-7; 7 bases agree with TRBD1. CDR3 residues: CASSRQGFYEQYF. CDR3 coding DNA: TGTGCCAGCAGTCGACAGGGTTTCTACGAGCAGTACTTC.